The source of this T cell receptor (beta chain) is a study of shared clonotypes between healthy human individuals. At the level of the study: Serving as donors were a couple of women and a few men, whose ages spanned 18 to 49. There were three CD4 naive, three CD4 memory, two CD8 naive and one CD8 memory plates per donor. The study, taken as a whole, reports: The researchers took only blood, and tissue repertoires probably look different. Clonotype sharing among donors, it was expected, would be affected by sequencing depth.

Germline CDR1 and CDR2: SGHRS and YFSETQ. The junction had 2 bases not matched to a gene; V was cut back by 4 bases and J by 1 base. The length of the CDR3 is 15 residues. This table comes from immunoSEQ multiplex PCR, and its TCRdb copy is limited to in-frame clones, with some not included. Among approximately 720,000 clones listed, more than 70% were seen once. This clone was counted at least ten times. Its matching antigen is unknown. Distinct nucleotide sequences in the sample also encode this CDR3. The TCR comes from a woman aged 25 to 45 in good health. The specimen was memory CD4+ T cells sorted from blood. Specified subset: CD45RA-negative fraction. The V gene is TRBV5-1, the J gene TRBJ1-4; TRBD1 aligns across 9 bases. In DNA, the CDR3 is TGCGCCAGCAGCCCGGGACAGGGAACTAATGAAAAACTGTTTTTT. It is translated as CASSPGQGTNEKLFF.